Reported below is one T cell receptor (beta chain). Its antigen is as yet unknown. This sample was included in a study of vaccination effects on CD4 cells after COVID-19. General study findings and limits: Vaccine-induced clones in healthy vaccinees cross-reacted with common cold coronaviruses in only 1 of 255 cases.

The authors isolated CD4+ T cells after about 10 days of culture. Participants completed two doses of the BNT162b2 or mRNA-1273 vaccine. According to the study, vaccine recipients showed no prior SARS-CoV-2 infection and negative nucleocapsid antibodies. Researchers swapped half the medium for IL-2 medium on both days 3 and 7. Using immunoSEQ multiplex PCR, the repertoire was profiled, and TCRdb retains in-frame clones only, with some absent. The sample lists 30,000 to 35,000 clones; around 70% were seen once. There are 16 residues in the CDR3. Germline CDR1 LGHDT, CDR2 YNNKEL (reference sequence). V was pared by 4 bases and J by 3 bases, with 9 bases of the junction left unmatched.

The chain has TRBV3-1 (or the pseudogene TRBV3-2) and TRBJ2-4, with 7 bases identical to TRBD1. The sequence came from a human donor who received a COVID-19 vaccine. The sequencing used CD4+ T cells from PBMCs cultured without peptide, collected after COVID-19 vaccination. The CDR3 DNA reads TGTGCCAGCAGCCTGCTCCCCACAGGGGTCAAAAACATTCAGTACTTC. Protein sequence: CASSLLPTGVKNIQYF.